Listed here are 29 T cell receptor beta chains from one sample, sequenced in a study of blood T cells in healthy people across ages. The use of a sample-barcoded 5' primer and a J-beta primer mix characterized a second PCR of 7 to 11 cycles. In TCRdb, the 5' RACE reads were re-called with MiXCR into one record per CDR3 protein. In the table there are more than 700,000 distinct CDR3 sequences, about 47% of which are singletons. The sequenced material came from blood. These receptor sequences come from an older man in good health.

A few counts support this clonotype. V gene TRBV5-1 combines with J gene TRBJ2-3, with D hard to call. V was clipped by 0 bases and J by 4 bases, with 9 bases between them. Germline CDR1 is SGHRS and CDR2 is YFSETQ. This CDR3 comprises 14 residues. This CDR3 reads CASSLGDPADTQYF. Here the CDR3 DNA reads TGCGCCAGCAGCTTGGGTGACCCCGCAGATACGCAGTATTTT.

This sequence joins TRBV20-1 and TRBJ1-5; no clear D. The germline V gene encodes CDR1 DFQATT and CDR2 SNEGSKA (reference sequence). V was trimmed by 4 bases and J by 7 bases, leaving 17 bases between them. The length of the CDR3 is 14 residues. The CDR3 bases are TGCAGTGCTACCAGAGATGGCAGAATACAGCCCCAGCATTTT. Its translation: CSATRDGRIQPQHF.

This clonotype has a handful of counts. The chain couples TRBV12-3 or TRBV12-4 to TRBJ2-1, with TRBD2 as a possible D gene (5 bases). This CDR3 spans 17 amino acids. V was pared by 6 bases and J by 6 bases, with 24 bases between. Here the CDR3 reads CASSDTLAGRMLNEQFF. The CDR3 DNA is TGTGCCAGCAGCGATACTCTAGCTGGACGGATGCTCAATGAGCAGTTCTTC.

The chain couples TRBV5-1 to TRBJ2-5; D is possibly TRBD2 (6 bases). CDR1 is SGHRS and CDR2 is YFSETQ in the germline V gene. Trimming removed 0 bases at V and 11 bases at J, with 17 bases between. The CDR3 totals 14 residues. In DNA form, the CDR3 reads TGCGCCAGCAGCTTGGATCCGGGGGTTCATGAGCAGTACTTC. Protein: CASSLDPGVHEQYF.

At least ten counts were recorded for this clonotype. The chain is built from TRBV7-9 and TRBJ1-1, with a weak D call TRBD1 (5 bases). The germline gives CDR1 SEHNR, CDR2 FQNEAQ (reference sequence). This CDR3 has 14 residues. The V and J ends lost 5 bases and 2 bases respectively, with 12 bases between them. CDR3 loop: CASSSGTANTEAFF. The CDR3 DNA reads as TGTGCCAGCAGCAGCGGGACGGCAAACACTGAAGCTTTCTTT. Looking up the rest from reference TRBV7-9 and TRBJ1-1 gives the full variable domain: DTGVSQNPRHKITKRGQNVTFRCDPISEHNRLYWYRQTLGQGPEFLTYFQNEAQLEKSRLLSDRFSAERPKGSFSTLEIQRTEQGDSAMYLCASSSGTANTEAFFGQGTRLTVV.

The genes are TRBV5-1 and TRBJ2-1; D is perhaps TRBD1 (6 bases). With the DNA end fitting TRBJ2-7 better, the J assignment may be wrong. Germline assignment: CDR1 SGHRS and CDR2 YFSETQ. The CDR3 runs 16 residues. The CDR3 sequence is CASSSGQTSSYNEQYF. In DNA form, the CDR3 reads TGCGCCAGCAGCTCCGGACAGACGAGCTCCTACAATGAGCAGTACTTC.

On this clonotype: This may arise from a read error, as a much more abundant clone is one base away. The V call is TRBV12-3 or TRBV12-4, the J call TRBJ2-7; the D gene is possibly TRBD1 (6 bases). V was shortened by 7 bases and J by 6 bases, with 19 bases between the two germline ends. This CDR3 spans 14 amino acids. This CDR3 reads CASTKTGHLVEQYF. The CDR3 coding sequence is TGTGCCAGCACCAAGACAGGACACCTAGTCGAGCAGTACTTC.

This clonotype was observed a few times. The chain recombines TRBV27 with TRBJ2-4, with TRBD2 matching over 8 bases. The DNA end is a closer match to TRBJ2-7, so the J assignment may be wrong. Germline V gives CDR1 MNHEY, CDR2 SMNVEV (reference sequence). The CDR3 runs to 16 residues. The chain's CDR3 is CASSLSLAGSSYEQYF. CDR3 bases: TGTGCCAGCAGTTTATCGTTAGCGGGGTCGTCCTACGAGCAGTACTTC.

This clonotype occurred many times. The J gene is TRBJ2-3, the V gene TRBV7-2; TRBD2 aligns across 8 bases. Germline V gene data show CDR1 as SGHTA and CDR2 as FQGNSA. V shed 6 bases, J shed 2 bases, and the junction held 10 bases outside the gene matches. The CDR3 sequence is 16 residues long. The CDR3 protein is CASSRPQAGDTDTQYF. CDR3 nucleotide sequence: TGTGCCAGCAGTCGCCCGCAAGCGGGAGACACAGATACGCAGTATTTT.

The CDR3 here is CSAINRDRGLGNQPQHF. Here the CDR3 DNA reads TGCAGTGCTATTAACCGGGACAGGGGATTGGGCAATCAGCCCCAGCATTTT. This chain links TRBV20-1 with TRBJ1-5, with 10 bases aligning to TRBD1. Per the germline V gene, CDR1 is DFQATT and CDR2 is SNEGSKA (reference sequence). The CDR3 length is 17 residues. Trimming cost V 4 bases and J 2 bases; bases outside gene matches: 11.

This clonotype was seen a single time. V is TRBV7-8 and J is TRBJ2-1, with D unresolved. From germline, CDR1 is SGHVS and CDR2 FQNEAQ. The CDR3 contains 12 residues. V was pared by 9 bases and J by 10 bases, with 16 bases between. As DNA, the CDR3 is TGTGCCAGTAGTATAGCTGGGTCGGAGCAGTTCTTC. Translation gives CASSIAGSEQFF.

CDR3 sequence (DNA): TGTGCCAGCACCAGAGGACAGGGTCTATACGAGCAGTACTTC. Translated: CASTRGQGLYEQYF. The V and J genes are TRBV2 and TRBJ2-7; 8 nucleotides line up with TRBD1. The CDR3 is 14 residues long. Germline V gene lookup returns CDR1 SNHLY and CDR2 FYNNEI. Unmatched junction bases numbered 9, after V lost 7 bases and J lost 4 bases.

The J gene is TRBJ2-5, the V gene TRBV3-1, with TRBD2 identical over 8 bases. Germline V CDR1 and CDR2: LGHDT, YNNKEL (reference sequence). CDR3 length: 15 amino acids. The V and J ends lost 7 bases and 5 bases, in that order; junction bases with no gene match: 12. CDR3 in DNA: TGTGCCAGCACCACTGAGAGCGGGAGATTTGAGACCCAGTACTTC. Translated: CASTTESGRFETQYF.

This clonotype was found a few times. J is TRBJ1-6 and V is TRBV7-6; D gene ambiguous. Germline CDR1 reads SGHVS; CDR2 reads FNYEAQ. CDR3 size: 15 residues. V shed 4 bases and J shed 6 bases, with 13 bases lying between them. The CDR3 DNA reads TGTGCCAGCAGCTCCTCGATTGTCAGTAATTCACCCCTCCACTTT. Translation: CASSSSIVSNSPLHF.

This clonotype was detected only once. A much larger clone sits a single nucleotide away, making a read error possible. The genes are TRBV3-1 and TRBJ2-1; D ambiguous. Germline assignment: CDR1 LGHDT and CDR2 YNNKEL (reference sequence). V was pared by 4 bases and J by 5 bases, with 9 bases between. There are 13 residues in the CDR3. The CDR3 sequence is CASSPATDNEQFF. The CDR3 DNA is TGTGCCAGCAGCCCAGCCACCGACAATGAGCAGTTCTTC.

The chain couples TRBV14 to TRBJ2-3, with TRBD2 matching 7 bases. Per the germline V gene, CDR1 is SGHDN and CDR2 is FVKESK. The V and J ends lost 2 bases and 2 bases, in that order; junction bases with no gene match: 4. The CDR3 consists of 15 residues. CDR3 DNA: TGTGCCAGCAGCCAAACGGGAGGATACACAGATACGCAGTATTTT. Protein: CASSQTGGYTDTQYF.

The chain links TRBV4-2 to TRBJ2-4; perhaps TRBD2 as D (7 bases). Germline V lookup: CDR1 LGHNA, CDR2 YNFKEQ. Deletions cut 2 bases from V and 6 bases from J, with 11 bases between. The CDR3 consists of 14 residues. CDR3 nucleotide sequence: TGTGCCAGCAGCCAAACAGGGAGGGGAAACATTCAGTACTTC. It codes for CASSQTGRGNIQYF.

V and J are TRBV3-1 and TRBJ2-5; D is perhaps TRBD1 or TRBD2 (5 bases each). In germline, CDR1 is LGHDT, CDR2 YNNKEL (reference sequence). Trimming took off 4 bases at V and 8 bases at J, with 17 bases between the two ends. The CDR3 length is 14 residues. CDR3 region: CASSPSPGRGTQYF. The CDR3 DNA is TGTGCCAGCAGCCCATCCCCGGGACGGGGAACCCAGTACTTC.

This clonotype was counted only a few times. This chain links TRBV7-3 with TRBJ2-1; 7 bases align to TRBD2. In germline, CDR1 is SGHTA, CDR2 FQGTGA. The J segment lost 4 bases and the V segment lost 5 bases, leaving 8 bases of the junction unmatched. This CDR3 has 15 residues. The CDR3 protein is CASSPPPGRYNEQFF. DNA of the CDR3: TGTGCCAGCAGCCCACCCCCCGGGAGGTACAATGAGCAGTTCTTC.

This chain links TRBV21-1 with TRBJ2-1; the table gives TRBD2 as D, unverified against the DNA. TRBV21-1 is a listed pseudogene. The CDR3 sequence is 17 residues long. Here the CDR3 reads CASSKGGLAGVHDEQFF. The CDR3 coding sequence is TGTGCCAGCAGCAAAGGGGGACTAGCGGGAGTTCACGATGAGCAGTTCTTC.

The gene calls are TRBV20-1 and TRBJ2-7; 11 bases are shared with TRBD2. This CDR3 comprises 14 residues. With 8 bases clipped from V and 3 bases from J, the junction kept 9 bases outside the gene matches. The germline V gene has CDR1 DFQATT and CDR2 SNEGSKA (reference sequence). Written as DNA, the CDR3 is TGCAGTACTCTAGCCGGGACTAGCGGCTACGAGCAGTACTTC. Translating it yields CSTLAGTSGYEQYF.

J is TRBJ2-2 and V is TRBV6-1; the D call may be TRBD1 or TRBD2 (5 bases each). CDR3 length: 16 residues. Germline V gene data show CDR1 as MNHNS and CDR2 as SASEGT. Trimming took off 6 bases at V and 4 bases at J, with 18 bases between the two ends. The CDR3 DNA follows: TGTGCCAGCAGCGCCCTCCGAGGGGTGGTCACCGGGGAGCTGTTTTTT. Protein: CASSALRGVVTGELFF.

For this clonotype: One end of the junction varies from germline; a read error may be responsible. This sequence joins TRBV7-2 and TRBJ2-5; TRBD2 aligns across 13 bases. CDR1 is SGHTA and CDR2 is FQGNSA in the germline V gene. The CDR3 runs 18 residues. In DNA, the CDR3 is TGTGCCTGCAGCCAACGCGCTCAGGGACTAGCGGGGCCCCAGACCCAGTACTTC. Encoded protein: CACSQRAQGLAGPQTQYF.

CDR3 DNA sequence: TGTGCCAGCAGCTTAGCGGTCCCAGGCAGTAGTGATACGCAGTATTTT. Translating gives CASSLAVPGSSDTQYF. The rearrangement joins TRBV7-9 to TRBJ2-3; the D is unclear. Looked up from germline, CDR1 is SEHNR and CDR2 is FQNEAQ (reference sequence). The CDR3 loop spans 16 amino acids. V was trimmed by 0 bases and J by 6 bases, leaving 16 bases between them.

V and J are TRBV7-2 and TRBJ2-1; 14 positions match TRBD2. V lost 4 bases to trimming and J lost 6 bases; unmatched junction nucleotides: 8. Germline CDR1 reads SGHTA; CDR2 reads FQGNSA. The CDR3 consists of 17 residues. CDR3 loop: CASSWMTSGRARNEQFF. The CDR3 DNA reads TGTGCCAGCAGCTGGATGACTAGCGGGAGGGCCCGCAATGAGCAGTTCTTC.

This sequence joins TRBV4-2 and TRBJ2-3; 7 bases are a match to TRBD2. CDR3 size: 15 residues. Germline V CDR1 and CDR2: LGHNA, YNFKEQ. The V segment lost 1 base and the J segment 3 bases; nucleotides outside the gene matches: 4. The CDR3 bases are TGTGCCAGCAGCCAAGGCGGGAGCGGGACAGATACGCAGTATTTT. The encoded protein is CASSQGGSGTDTQYF.

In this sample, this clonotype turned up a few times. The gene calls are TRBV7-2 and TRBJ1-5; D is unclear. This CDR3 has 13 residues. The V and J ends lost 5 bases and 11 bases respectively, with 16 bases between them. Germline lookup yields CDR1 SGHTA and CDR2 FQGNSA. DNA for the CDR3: TGTGCCAGCAGCCCGGACGGACTAATGGCCCAGCATTTT. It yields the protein CASSPDGLMAQHF.

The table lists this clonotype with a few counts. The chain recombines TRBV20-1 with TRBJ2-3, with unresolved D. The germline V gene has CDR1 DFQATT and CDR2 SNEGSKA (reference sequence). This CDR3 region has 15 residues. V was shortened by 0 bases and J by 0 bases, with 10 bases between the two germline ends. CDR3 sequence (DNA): TGCAGTGCTAGAGATTTGGGAACTAGCACAGATACGCAGTATTTT. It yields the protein CSARDLGTSTDTQYF.

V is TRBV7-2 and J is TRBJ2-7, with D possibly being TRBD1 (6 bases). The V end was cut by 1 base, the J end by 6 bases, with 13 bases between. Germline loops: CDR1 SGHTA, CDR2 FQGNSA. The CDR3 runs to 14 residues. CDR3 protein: CASSLGAGVREQYF. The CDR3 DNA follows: TGTGCCAGCAGCTTAGGGGCAGGGGTTCGCGAGCAGTACTTC.